These 31 T cell receptor beta chains share one sample of origin, sequenced in a study of preoperative IRX-2 immunotherapy in early breast cancer. Treatment defined: preoperative locoregional IRX-2 cytokine immunotherapy. Assay used: immunoSEQ multiplex PCR; TCRdb lists only in-frame clones, some missing. The profile covers about 45,000 clones, with 70% to 85% appearing a single time and approximately 1.1% taken by the ten largest. Sequenced here: tumor tissue, sampled after IRX-2 immunotherapy. These receptors all stem from a human donor with breast cancer.

The genes are TRBV7-5 and TRBJ2-5; the listed D gene, TRBD2, was not tested against the DNA. TRBV7-5 constitutes a pseudogene. The CDR3 is made up of 16 amino acids. DNA for the CDR3: TGTGCCAGCAGCTTAGATGAGCGGGGGGGCCAAGAGACCCAGTACTTC. Translated, it gives CASSLDERGGQETQYF.

The V and J genes are TRBV5-1 and TRBJ2-5, with 11 bases aligning to TRBD2. The CDR3 contains 14 residues. J gave up 1 base and V 7 bases, and 3 bases lay outside the gene matches. Germline CDR1 is SGHRS and CDR2 is YFSETQ. CDR3 in amino acids: CASRGTSGQETQYF. The CDR3 DNA follows: TGCGCCAGCCGGGGGACTAGCGGCCAAGAGACCCAGTACTTC.

This clone turned up a few times. The chain joins TRBV9 to TRBJ1-2, with 9 bases matching TRBD1. Looked up from germline, CDR1 is SGDLS and CDR2 is YYNGEE. The junction had 2 bases not matched to a gene; V was cut back by 4 bases and J by 4 bases. This CDR3 comprises 13 residues. CDR3: CASSSTGGYGYTF. CDR3 nucleotides: TGTGCCAGCAGCTCGACAGGGGGCTATGGCTACACCTTC.

This clone is a singleton in its sample. One junction end disagrees with the germline gene, perhaps due to a read error. The rearrangement joins TRBV11-3 to TRBJ2-5, with 15 bases fitting TRBD2. The germline gives CDR1 SGHNT, CDR2 YENEEA. The CDR3 has 17 residues. The CDR3 nucleotides are TGTGCCAACAGCTTCAGAACCGGACTAGCGGGAGGGGAGACCCAGTACTTC. This gives the protein CANSFRTGLAGGETQYF.

The CDR3 DNA sequence: TGTGCCAGCAGTGGAGGACCGATTCTTGAAGCTTTCTTT. This encodes CASSGGPILEAFF. This rearrangement joins TRBV28 to TRBJ1-1; D unresolved. Looked up from germline, CDR1 is MDHEN and CDR2 is SYDVKM. The length of the CDR3 is 13 residues. With 5 bases removed from V and 7 bases from J, the gap between germline ends came to 14 bases.

This clone was observed a single time. The gene calls are TRBV15 and TRBJ1-1; D is uncertain. The CDR3 covers 14 residues. V was trimmed by 3 bases and J by 5 bases, leaving 13 bases between them. CDR1 is LNHNV and CDR2 is YYDKDF in the germline V gene (reference sequence). CDR3: CATSSWSGRTEAFF. CDR3 in DNA: TGTGCCACCAGCAGTTGGTCAGGAAGGACTGAAGCTTTCTTT.

The chain carries TRBV6-8 and TRBJ1-3; perhaps TRBD1 as D (5 bases). Germline CDR1 reads MNHGY; CDR2 reads SAAAGT. The V gene lost 2 bases and the J gene lost 0 bases, with 11 bases spanning the gap. CDR3 length equals 16 residues. The CDR3 reads CASSYTGLSSGNTIYF. The CDR3 bases are TGTGCCAGCAGTTACACAGGACTCAGCTCTGGAAACACCATATATTTT.

This clone occurred a few times. The chain is built from TRBV19 and TRBJ1-5; TRBD1 matches at 10 bases. Looked up from germline, CDR1 is LNHDA and CDR2 is SQIVND (reference sequence). The CDR3 loop spans 16 amino acids. Trimming took 10 bases from V and 9 from J; bases not matched to a gene: 18. The CDR3 spells CATRGRDRGADGPQHF. The CDR3 DNA is TGTGCCACCCGAGGCCGGGACAGGGGCGCCGATGGGCCCCAGCATTTT.

Details on this clone: A read error may produce the germline difference seen at one junction end. The chain employs TRBV30 and TRBJ1-4; D gene uncertain. The CDR3 consists of 16 residues. From germline, CDR1 is GTSNPN and CDR2 SVGIG (reference sequence). The CDR3 loop is CAWGVALGGPNEKLFF. CDR3 DNA sequence: TGTGCCTGGGGTGTAGCCCTGGGCGGCCCTAATGAAAAACTGTTTTTT. Complete variable domain (other parts from reference TRBV30 and TRBJ1-4): SQTIHQWPATLVQPVGSPLSLECTVEGTSNPNLYWYRQAAGRGLQLLFYSVGIGQISSEVPQNLSASRPQDRQFILSSKKLLLSDSGFYLCAWGVALGGPNEKLFFGSGTQLSVL.

CDR3 nucleotide sequence: TGCGCCAGCAAGACCCTTCCCTCCGGGGGTAATGAAAAACTGTTTTTT. This sequence encodes CASKTLPSGGNEKLFF. V and J are TRBV5-1 and TRBJ1-4; D is possibly TRBD1 (5 bases). Per the germline V gene, CDR1 is SGHRS and CDR2 is YFSETQ. This CDR3 has 16 residues. Trimming shortened V by 6 bases and J by 4 bases, and 19 bases separated the two germline ends.

This clone was observed a few times. The V call is TRBV6-8, the J call TRBJ2-7; tentative D call: TRBD1 (5 bases). The V and J ends lost 5 bases and 2 bases respectively, with 13 bases between them. From germline, CDR1 is MNHGY and CDR2 SAAAGT. The CDR3 consists of 14 residues. CDR3 in amino acids: CASSPKGQAYEQYF. In DNA, the CDR3 is TGTGCCAGCAGTCCAAAGGGGCAGGCCTACGAGCAGTACTTC.

The rearrangement links TRBV19 to TRBJ1-3; D may be TRBD1 (5 bases). CDR1 and CDR2 (germline): LNHDA, SQIVND (reference sequence). V lost 3 bases, J lost 0 bases, and 9 bases lay in between. The CDR3 has 15 residues. CDR3 bases: TGTGCCAGTAGTATTGCGGGGCTCTCTGGAAACACCATATATTTT. It specifies CASSIAGLSGNTIYF.

This clone is deemed medium-sized. The chain has TRBV11-3 and TRBJ2-1, with D perhaps matching TRBD2 (6 bases). The V gene's germline CDR1 is SGHNT and CDR2 YENEEA. The CDR3 length is 14 residues. The V and J ends lost 0 bases and 8 bases respectively, with 11 bases between them. CDR3 sequence reads: CASSLERERDEQFF. DNA of the CDR3: TGTGCCAGCAGCTTAGAACGGGAGAGGGATGAGCAGTTCTTC.

This clone appeared a few times. The chain carries TRBV6-8 and TRBJ2-7; 11 nucleotides line up with TRBD1. Germline CDR1 is MNHGY and CDR2 is SAAAGT. The CDR3 spans 15 residues. After removal of 6 bases from V and 4 bases from J, the junction contained 8 bases not matched to a gene. In DNA form, the CDR3 reads TGTGCCAGCAGACCAGGGACAGGGGGTAGGTACGAGCAGTACTTC. This sequence encodes CASRPGTGGRYEQYF.

The gene calls are TRBV14 and TRBJ2-1; 7 bases are a match to TRBD2. This CDR3 region has 15 residues. V lost 1 base to trimming and J lost 5 bases; unmatched junction nucleotides: 5. Germline V CDR1 and CDR2: SGHDN, FVKESK. The DNA for the CDR3 is TGTGCCAGCAGCCAAGGAGGACTAGGGGACAATGAGCAGTTCTTC. It encodes CASSQGGLGDNEQFF.

The J gene is TRBJ2-1, the V gene TRBV11-1; TRBD2 aligns across 11 bases. V lost 5 bases, J lost 4 bases, and 7 bases stayed unmatched. CDR1 is SGHAT, CDR2 FQDESV, per germline (reference sequence). The CDR3 is 16 amino acids. The CDR3 nucleotides are TGTGCCAGCAGCGCCGCCGGGACTAGCGGATACAATGAGCAGTTCTTC. Translated: CASSAAGTSGYNEQFF.

This clone was counted between two and nine times. The chain employs TRBV6-8 and TRBJ2-2, with D possibly being TRBD2 (6 bases). V was pared by 0 bases and J by 3 bases, with 14 bases between. From germline, CDR1 is MNHGY and CDR2 SAAAGT. The CDR3 has 17 amino acids. This chain's CDR3 is CASSYSDGSPDTGELFF. CDR3 nucleotides: TGTGCCAGCAGTTACTCAGACGGGAGTCCGGACACCGGGGAGCTGTTTTTT.

This clone was detected only a few times. The chain links TRBV6-8 to TRBJ1-4; D possibly corresponds to TRBD1 (6 bases). The V gene's germline CDR1 is MNHGY and CDR2 SAAAGT. V shed 5 bases and J shed 3 bases, with 10 bases lying between them. This CDR3 region has 14 residues. The CDR3 reads CASSRDTANEKLFF. The CDR3 bases are TGTGCCAGCAGTCGGGACACCGCTAATGAAAAACTGTTTTTT.

This clone has more than one count but fewer than ten. This rearrangement joins TRBV6-8 to TRBJ1-4; D perhaps matches TRBD1 (6 bases). CDR3 length equals 16 residues. Trimming took 2 bases from V and 3 from J, leaving 13 bases between them. CDR1 and CDR2 (germline): MNHGY, SAAAGT. In DNA, the CDR3 is TGTGCCAGCAGTTACGGCAGGGGAATAGCTAATGAAAAACTGTTTTTT. Protein product: CASSYGRGIANEKLFF.

This chain uses TRBV5-1 with TRBJ1-4; D is unclear. The CDR3 is 18 amino acids. Germline-derived CDR1 and CDR2 are SGHRS and YFSETQ. Trimming stripped 6 bases from V and 0 bases from J, with 21 bases between. The CDR3 sequence is CASKFSGRTAATNEKLFF. The CDR3 DNA reads TGCGCCAGCAAGTTTAGTGGAAGGACGGCGGCAACTAATGAAAAACTGTTTTTT.

This clone was seen just once. The chain links TRBV28 to TRBJ2-7; D perhaps matches TRBD1 (5 bases). This CDR3 is 14 amino acids long. The germline V and J ends were trimmed by 2 bases and 3 bases, with 11 bases remaining between them. CDR1 and CDR2 from the germline V gene are MDHEN and SYDVKM. The CDR3 loop reads CASSLPGFNYEQYF. CDR3 coding DNA: TGTGCCAGCAGTTTACCAGGGTTCAACTACGAGCAGTACTTC.

The chain carries TRBV7-7 and TRBJ2-2; the match to TRBD2 covers 13 bases. V shed 8 bases, J shed 5 bases, and the junction held 17 bases outside the gene matches. The CDR3 covers 19 residues. From germline, CDR1 is SSHAT and CDR2 FNYEAQ (reference sequence). CDR3 protein: CASSKTGTSGARGTGELFF. In DNA form, the CDR3 reads TGTGCCAGCTCGAAAACAGGGACTAGCGGGGCCCGAGGAACCGGGGAGCTGTTTTTT.

The chain joins TRBV14 to TRBJ1-4; D remains ambiguous. The germline V and J ends were trimmed by 3 bases and 8 bases, with 7 bases remaining between them. In germline, CDR1 is SGHDN, CDR2 FVKESK. CDR3 length: 12 residues. CDR3 residues: CASSQGWEKLFF. CDR3 nucleotide sequence: TGTGCCAGCAGCCAGGGCTGGGAAAAACTGTTTTTT.

The chain carries TRBV6-9 and TRBJ2-7; no firm D call. CDR1 and CDR2 (germline): MNHGY, SVAAGI. Trimming removed 6 bases at V and 0 bases at J, with 6 bases between. This CDR3 contains 12 residues. CDR3 loop: CASRRLSYEQYF. The CDR3 nucleotides are TGTGCCAGCAGGAGACTCTCCTACGAGCAGTACTTC.

In nucleotides, the CDR3 is TGCGCCAGCAGCCCCTTCGGGGTAGTACAGGACCGCGGCTACACCTTC. Its protein is CASSPFGVVQDRGYTF. V is TRBV5-1 and J is TRBJ1-2, with D perhaps matching TRBD1 (5 bases). V dropped 4 bases and J dropped 8 bases, with 24 bases sitting between them. CDR1 and CDR2 from the germline V gene are SGHRS and YFSETQ. CDR3 length: 16 residues. The full variable domain, with the rest looked up from reference TRBV5-1 and TRBJ1-2, is KAGVTQTPRYLIKTRGQQVTLSCSPISGHRSVSWYQQTPGQGLQFLFEYFSETQRNKGNFPGRFSGRQFSNSRSEMNVSTLELGDSALYLCASSPFGVVQDRGYTFGSGTRLTVV.

The chain combines TRBV10-2 with TRBJ1-6; D might be TRBD1 (5 bases). The V end was cut by 2 bases, the J end by 6 bases, with 8 bases between. This CDR3 has 14 amino acids. CDR1 is WSHSY, CDR2 SAAADI, per germline. The CDR3, as DNA: TGCGCCAGCAGTGAGCAGGGTTCTAATTCACCCCTCCACTTT. Translating it yields CASSEQGSNSPLHF.

The chain couples TRBV5-1 to TRBJ2-1; TRBD1 is a possible D gene (6 bases). The V and J ends lost 4 bases and 8 bases respectively, with 19 bases between them. Germline loops: CDR1 SGHRS, CDR2 YFSETQ. The CDR3 has 15 residues. The CDR3 DNA follows: TGCGCCAGCAGCGCAGGGGATTTGGGGATGCATGAGCAGTTCTTC. As protein: CASSAGDLGMHEQFF.

The chain uses TRBV19 and TRBJ2-2; 8 nucleotides agree with TRBD1. Trimming removed 6 bases from V and 8 bases from J; junction bases left unmatched: 11. Germline-derived CDR1 and CDR2 are LNHDA and SQIVND (reference sequence). CDR3 length equals 15 residues. This CDR3 reads CASSRTGTGLGELFF. Here the CDR3 DNA reads TGTGCCAGTAGCCGGACAGGGACGGGATTGGGGGAGCTGTTTTTT.

The chain is built from TRBV19 and TRBJ2-3; TRBD2 matches at 8 bases. The CDR3 sequence is 15 residues long. Germline V lookup: CDR1 LNHDA, CDR2 SQIVND (reference sequence). J was trimmed by 0 bases and V by 4 bases; bases with no gene match: 3. For the CDR3, the DNA is TGTGCCAGTAGTACACTAGCGGCTAGCACAGATACGCAGTATTTT. It encodes CASSTLAASTDTQYF.

The V and J genes are TRBV28 and TRBJ1-5, with D unclear. CDR3 length equals 15 residues. Germline lookup yields CDR1 MDHEN and CDR2 SYDVKM. The V and J ends lost 2 bases and 3 bases respectively, with 11 bases between them. The CDR3 bases are TGTGCCAGCAGTTTAAGGGCAGTCAACAATCAGCCCCAGCATTTT. Translation: CASSLRAVNNQPQHF.

DNA for the CDR3: TGTGCCAGCAGCCGAACAGGGAAACCCTCCTACGAGCAGTACTTC. Its translation: CASSRTGKPSYEQYF. V gene TRBV6-7 combines with J gene TRBJ2-7, with TRBD1 as a possible D gene (6 bases). TRBV6-7 qualifies as an ORF whose function is uncertain. This CDR3 contains 15 residues. Trimming shortened V by 6 bases and J by 0 bases, and 15 bases separated the two germline ends.